Listed below are T cell receptor beta chains from one sample, sequenced in a study of T-cell reconstitution after alpha-beta-depleted transplantation in children. In TCRdb, the PCR reads were re-called with MiXCR into one record per CDR3 protein. The sample shows roughly 50,000 distinct CDR3 sequences, around 40% of them seen only once. The sample in question was PBMCs, mostly from graft donor cells, obtained 360 days after TCRalphabeta/CD19-depleted stem cell transplant. Source of these receptors: a male patient aged 10-17 years who had a stem cell transplant for acute lymphoblastic leukemia, so the T cells may come from the graft donor. Each CDR3 is given with its conserved first and last residue. The D gene is left open where the match is weak. The listing skips clone size in some rows; elsewhere it reads once, few, many or a size class.

>TRBV7-2|NA|TRBJ1-5|NA
TGTGCCAGCAGCTTGGACTACGGACTGGATCAGCCCCAGCATTTT
CASSLDYGLDQPQHF
>TRBV7-8|NA|TRBJ2-7|NA
TGTGCCAGCAGCTTAGGCAGGGGGGTGAGGGAGCAGTACTTC
CASSLGRGVREQYF
>TRBV20-1|NA|TRBJ2-5|NA
TGCAGTGCTAGACCCGGGGAGACCCAGTACTTC
CSARPGETQYF
>TRBV6-5|NA|TRBJ2-2|NA
TGTGCCAGCAGTTATAGACGGTTGAACACCGGGGAGCTGTTTTTT
CASSYRRLNTGELFF
>TRBV15|NA|TRBJ2-7|NA
TGTGCCACCAGCAGGGGGGACGAGAGATTGGGTGGCCCGGGCGAGCAGTACTTC
CATSRGDERLGGPGEQYF
>TRBV27|NA|TRBJ2-1|NA
TGTGCCAGCAGTTCGGAGGGTAGCTCCTACAATGAGCAGTTCTTC
CASSSEGSSYNEQFF
>TRBV12-3/TRBV12-4|TRBD1|TRBJ2-7|NA
TGTGCCAGCAGCGTACAGGGGATCGGCGAGCAGTACTTC
CASSVQGIGEQYF
>TRBV7-3|TRBD2|TRBJ2-1|NA
TGTGCCAGCAGCTCCCAAAGCGGGGTCGCCAATGAGCAGTTCTTC
CASSSQSGVANEQFF
>TRBV12-3/TRBV12-4|NA|TRBJ1-2|few
TGTGCCAGCAGTTATGGCAGCGGCTACACCTTC
CASSYGSGYTF
>TRBV11-2|NA|TRBJ2-7|many
TGTGCCAGCAGCCACGCGACCTACGAGCAGTACTTC
CASSHATYEQYF
>TRBV5-6|TRBD1|TRBJ2-3|few
TGTGCCAGCAGCCAAGGGACAGGTTGGGCAGATACGCAGTATTTT
CASSQGTGWADTQYF
>TRBV2|TRBD2|TRBJ2-3|few
TGTGCCAGCAGTGATCCGGGGGGAACATATACGCAGTATTTT
CASSDPGGTYTQYF
>TRBV29-1|NA|TRBJ2-7|NA
TGCAGCGTTGCAGGGCAGGCGGCGCAGTACTTC
CSVAGQAAQYF
>TRBV12-3/TRBV12-4|NA|TRBJ2-3|few
TGTGCCAGCAGTTTTATGGGAACGGATACGCAGTATTTT
CASSFMGTDTQYF
>TRBV12-3/TRBV12-4|NA|TRBJ2-7|NA
TGTGCCAGCAGTTTGCTTCCAGGGTCCCTGGGCTACGAGCAGTACTTC
CASSLLPGSLGYEQYF
>TRBV10-2|NA|TRBJ2-7|few
TGCGCCAGCAGTGAGAATTGGGGGAACTCCTACGAGCAGTACTTC
CASSENWGNSYEQYF
>TRBV11-2|TRBD2|TRBJ2-5|NA
TGTGCCAGCAGCTGGAGTAGCGGGGGAAGAAGGGAGACCCAGTACTTC
CASSWSSGGRRETQYF
>TRBV7-2|NA|TRBJ2-1|NA
TGTGCCAGCAGCTTAGAGATTCGGGAGCAGTTCTTC
CASSLEIREQFF
>TRBV28|NA|TRBJ2-7|once
TGTGCCAGCAGCTCGGGACACTCGAGCTCCTACGAGCAGTACTTC
CASSSGHSSSYEQYF
>TRBV6-1|NA|TRBJ2-3|once
TGTGCCAGCAGTGAACGAGCTCCAGATACGCAGTATTTT
CASSERAPDTQYF
>TRBV2|NA|TRBJ2-1|few
TGTGCCAGCCGGACAGTTGCCGATGAGCAGTTCTTC
CASRTVADEQFF
>TRBV12-3/TRBV12-4|TRBD2|TRBJ2-3|few
TGTGCCAGCAGTTCGCGGACTAGCGGGGGAGGCGGCACAGATACGCAGTATTTT
CASSSRTSGGGGTDTQYF